This note documents a single T cell receptor (beta chain) sequence. The sample belongs to a study of blood T cell repertoires in COVID-19. Study details: Acute-phase and convalescent COVID-19 samples originated in the United States, Italy and Spain. PBMCs, B-cell-depleted T cells, or T cells provided the cDNA or gDNA that made up the material.

Followed over time, Seattle patients had been enrolled while infection was active. Only in-frame clones appear in the TCRdb table, and some are missing; sequencing was by immunoSEQ multiplex PCR. The data show about 170,000 clones, roughly 88% seen once. Sequencing used peripheral blood. The TCR was taken from a man younger than 30 with COVID-19, enrolled during active disease.

The CDR3 region is CASSSHLGGRVEWSSYEQYF. Written as DNA, the CDR3 is TGTGCCAGCAGTTCCCACTTGGGCGGGAGGGTGGAATGGAGTTCCTACGAGCAGTACTTC. The J gene is TRBJ2-7, the V gene TRBV28, with 9 bases that match TRBD2. V was clipped by 4 bases and J by 1 base; unmatched bases: 20. The CDR3 sequence is 20 residues long. Germline loops: CDR1 MDHEN, CDR2 SYDVKM.